A single sample is the source of the 18 T cell receptor beta chains below, sequenced in a study of neoadjuvant nivolumab and ipilimumab in lung cancer. Sequenced by immunoSEQ multiplex PCR; TCRdb stores in-frame clones only, minus some. Here the sample spans some 18,000 clones, around three quarters being singletons. This sample comprised tumor tissue, obtained after neoadjuvant nivolumab, alone or with ipilimumab, at or shortly before surgery. The receptor source for this set is an adult with non-small cell lung cancer.

The chain recombines TRBV6-6 with TRBJ2-7, with 14 nucleotides matching TRBD2. The CDR3 extends over 15 amino acids. Per germline, CDR1 MNHNY and CDR2 SVGAGI (reference sequence). Trimming cost V 7 bases and J 0 bases; bases outside gene matches: 2. This CDR3 is CASTGLAGGSYEQYF. CDR3 sequence (DNA): TGTGCCAGCACCGGACTAGCGGGAGGCTCCTACGAGCAGTACTTC.

The chain combines TRBV6-1 with TRBJ2-2; weak D call: TRBD1 (5 bases). Trimming removed 2 bases at V and 7 bases at J, with 14 bases between. Germline CDR1 reads MNHNS; CDR2 reads SASEGT. CDR3 length equals 15 residues. The CDR3 sequence: CASSEQGQAGGELFF. CDR3 nucleotides: TGTGCCAGCAGTGAACAGGGCCAGGCCGGCGGGGAGCTGTTTTTT.

J is TRBJ2-1 and V is TRBV2, with 11 positions matching TRBD2. Trimming removed 3 bases from V and 6 bases from J; junction bases left unmatched: 4. CDR3 length: 15 residues. The germline gives CDR1 SNHLY, CDR2 FYNNEI. The CDR3 here is CASSDVTSGSNEQFF. In DNA, the CDR3 is TGTGCCAGCAGTGATGTTACTAGCGGGAGCAATGAGCAGTTCTTC.

The chain joins TRBV11-2 to TRBJ2-7; 11 positions agree with TRBD2. CDR3 size: 16 residues. Germline CDR1 and CDR2: SGHAT and FQNNGV. J was trimmed by 2 bases and V by 0 bases; bases with no gene match: 3. The CDR3 spells CASSLERLAGPYEQYF. The CDR3, as DNA: TGTGCCAGCAGCTTAGAACGACTAGCGGGACCCTACGAGCAGTACTTC.

This clone is labeled as large. The chain recombines TRBV27 with TRBJ1-4; no definite D call. Germline V gene data show CDR1 as MNHEY and CDR2 as SMNVEV (reference sequence). The CDR3 contains 16 residues. The germline V and J ends were trimmed by 3 bases and 6 bases, with 17 bases remaining between them. The chain's CDR3 is CASSFSISTKDEKLFF. The CDR3 coding sequence is TGTGCCAGCAGTTTCTCCATCTCTACGAAGGATGAAAAACTGTTTTTT.

V gene TRBV14 combines with J gene TRBJ2-1; D possibly uses TRBD1 or TRBD2 (5 bases each). Germline V gene sequence: CDR1 SGHDN, CDR2 FVKESK. Trimming cost V 4 bases and J 7 bases, with 20 bases left between them. This CDR3 is 16 amino acids long. CDR3 sequence (DNA): TGTGCCAGCAGCCCTCAGGGTAGCCGGAGAGGGAATGAGCAGTTCTTC. It is translated as CASSPQGSRRGNEQFF.

The chain carries TRBV9 and TRBJ2-5; 7 bases match TRBD2. J was trimmed by 5 bases and V by 0 bases; bases with no gene match: 4. The CDR3 has 14 residues. Germline-derived CDR1 and CDR2 are SGDLS and YYNGEE. Here the CDR3 reads CASSVAGTTETQYF. The CDR3 nucleotides read TGTGCCAGCAGCGTAGCTGGGACTACGGAGACCCAGTACTTC.

The genes are TRBV6-4 and TRBJ1-5; TRBD1 is a possible D gene (6 bases). Between the trimmed V and J ends, which lost 4 bases and 4 bases, there was a span of 8 bases. There are 13 residues in the CDR3. Germline CDR1 MRHNA, CDR2 SNTAGT. The CDR3 DNA follows: TGTGCCAGCAGTGTTGACAGGAATCAGCCCCAGCATTTT. This codes for CASSVDRNQPQHF.

This sequence joins TRBV7-9 and TRBJ1-5; D uncertain. CDR3 length: 13 amino acids. V lost 6 bases, J lost 2 bases, and 8 bases lay in between. The germline CDR1 and CDR2 sequences are SEHNR and FQNEAQ (reference sequence). This CDR3 reads CASSTSGNQPQHF. The CDR3 DNA is TGTGCCAGCAGTACCAGTGGCAATCAGCCCCAGCATTTT. Full variable domain (outside the CDR3, taken from reference TRBV7-9 and TRBJ1-5): DTGVSQNPRHKITKRGQNVTFRCDPISEHNRLYWYRQTLGQGPEFLTYFQNEAQLEKSRLLSDRFSAERPKGSFSTLEIQRTEQGDSAMYLCASSTSGNQPQHFGDGTRLSIL.

The chain uses TRBV11-2 and TRBJ2-4; D might be TRBD2 (6 bases). The CDR3 sequence is 15 residues long. Between the trimmed V and J ends, which lost 0 bases and 0 bases, there was a span of 6 bases. Germline V lookup: CDR1 SGHAT, CDR2 FQNNGV. The CDR3 DNA follows: TGTGCCAGCAGCTTAGAAGCGGGAGCCAAAAACATTCAGTACTTC. It encodes CASSLEAGAKNIQYF.

The chain carries TRBV11-3 and TRBJ1-1; TRBD1 aligns across 7 bases. V dropped 4 bases and J dropped 7; count of bases not matched to a gene: 12. CDR3 length: 15 amino acids. CDR1 is SGHNT, CDR2 YENEEA, per germline. The CDR3 protein is CASSSGDSKTNEAFF. CDR3 in DNA: TGTGCCAGCAGCTCCGGGGACAGTAAAACTAATGAAGCTTTCTTT.

This chain links TRBV28 with TRBJ1-3; 7 bases are shared with TRBD1. The germline V gene encodes CDR1 MDHEN and CDR2 SYDVKM. The CDR3 extends over 15 amino acids. CDR3 region: CATQGQSFSGNTIYF. The CDR3 coding sequence is TGTGCTACCCAGGGACAGTCGTTCTCTGGAAACACCATATATTTT.

This chain uses TRBV28 with TRBJ1-5; TRBD1 might be the D (5 bases). CDR1 MDHEN and CDR2 SYDVKM come from the germline V gene. The CDR3 runs 13 residues. Trimming cost V 3 bases and J 5 bases, with 8 bases left between them. DNA for the CDR3: TGTGCCAGCAGTTTCCGAGGGGATCAGCCCCAGCATTTT. Translated: CASSFRGDQPQHF.

The gene calls are TRBV6-5 and TRBJ2-7, with 11 bases identical to TRBD2. Trimming cost V 2 bases and J 7 bases; bases outside gene matches: 10. The CDR3 runs to 16 residues. Germline V gene sequence: CDR1 MNHEY, CDR2 SVGAGI. The CDR3 sequence is CASSYTGLAGASEQYF. The CDR3 DNA sequence: TGTGCCAGCAGTTACACCGGACTAGCGGGTGCTAGTGAGCAGTACTTC.

Comment on this clone: This specimen includes other DNA sequences encoding the same CDR3. CDR3 sequence: CASSEGTGLYGYTF. DNA of the CDR3: TGTGCCAGCAGTGAGGGCACCGGACTCTATGGCTACACCTTC. V gene TRBV6-1 combines with J gene TRBJ1-2; D unresolved. V gave up 3 bases and J gave up 4 bases, with 12 bases separating them. The germline gives CDR1 MNHNS, CDR2 SASEGT. The CDR3 extends over 14 amino acids.

This clone occurred once. This chain connects TRBV4-2 to TRBJ2-2; D gene ambiguous. Germline V gene sequence: CDR1 LGHNA, CDR2 YNFKEQ. CDR3 length equals 16 residues. Trimming stripped 2 bases from V and 8 bases from J, with 18 bases between. In nucleotides, the CDR3 is TGTGCCAGCAGCCAACCTGTACGACTGCAAAGGGGGGAGCTGTTTTTT. Its translation: CASSQPVRLQRGELFF.

This clone was seen more than once but under ten times. The rearrangement links TRBV27 to TRBJ2-5, with D tentatively TRBD1 or TRBD2 (7 bases each). Trimming removed 2 bases at V and 2 bases at J, with 21 bases between. Germline CDR1 MNHEY, CDR2 SMNVEV (reference sequence). This CDR3 contains 18 residues. Here the CDR3 DNA reads TGTGCCAGCAGTTTAACGCTGACAGGGAGGGACCCTCAAGAGACCCAGTACTTC. Protein product: CASSLTLTGRDPQETQYF.

This clone is a singleton in its sample. An end of the junction does not agree with germline; a read error may underlie this. The chain recombines TRBV7-9 with TRBJ1-1, with unresolved D. CDR3 length: 16 amino acids. Germline CDR1 reads SEHNR; CDR2 reads FQNEAQ (reference sequence). In nucleotides, the CDR3 is TGTGCCAGCAGCTTAAAGGGAGGGAGACGGGCGGAGAGCACCGAATTT. Translating it yields CASSLKGGRRAESTEF.